The entry below describes one T cell receptor beta chain. Its antigen is not known. Germline V gives CDR1 SEHNR, CDR2 FQNEAQ (reference sequence). The CDR3 sequence is 14 residues long. These data belong to a study of CXCR3-negative and CXCR3-positive naive CD8 T cells. Whole-study results and caveats: Compared with CXCR3-negative naive cells, CXCR3-positive naive cells showed more hydrophobic TRB CDR3s.

Through 5' RACE with UMI labels, the TRB cDNA libraries were prepared. TCRdb re-called the 5' RACE reads and catalogs CDR3 proteins one per entry, DNA excluded. Reported are about 7,200 distinct CDR3 sequences; the ten largest clones contain less than 1.5%. The receptor comes from a human donor in good health. Some clones in this sample may be carry-over from other donors' samples. V gene TRBV7-9 combines with J gene TRBJ1-1; no DNA is available, so the TRBD1 call from TCRdb remains unchecked. Source material: naive CXCR3- CD8+ T cells from blood. The subset was: CD45RO-CCR7+CD27+CD95- naive CD8+ T cells lacking CXCR3 (TNR3-). This CDR3 reads CASSITRRNTEAFF.